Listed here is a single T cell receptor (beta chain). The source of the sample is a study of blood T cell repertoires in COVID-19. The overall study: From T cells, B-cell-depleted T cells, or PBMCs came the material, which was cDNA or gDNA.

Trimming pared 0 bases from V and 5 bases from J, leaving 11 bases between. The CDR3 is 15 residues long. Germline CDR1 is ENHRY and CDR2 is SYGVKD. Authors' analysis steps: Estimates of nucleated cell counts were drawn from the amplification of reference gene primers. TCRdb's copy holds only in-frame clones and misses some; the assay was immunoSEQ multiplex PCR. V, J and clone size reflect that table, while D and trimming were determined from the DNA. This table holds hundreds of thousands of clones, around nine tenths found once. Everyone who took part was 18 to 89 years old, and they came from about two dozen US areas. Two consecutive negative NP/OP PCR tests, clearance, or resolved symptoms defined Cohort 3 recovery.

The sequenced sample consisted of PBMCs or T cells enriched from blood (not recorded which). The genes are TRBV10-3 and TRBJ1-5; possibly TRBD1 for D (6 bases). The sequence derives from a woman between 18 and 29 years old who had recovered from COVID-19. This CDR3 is CAISESPAGDQPQHF. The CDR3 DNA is TGTGCCATCAGTGAGTCACCGGCAGGGGATCAGCCCCAGCATTTT.